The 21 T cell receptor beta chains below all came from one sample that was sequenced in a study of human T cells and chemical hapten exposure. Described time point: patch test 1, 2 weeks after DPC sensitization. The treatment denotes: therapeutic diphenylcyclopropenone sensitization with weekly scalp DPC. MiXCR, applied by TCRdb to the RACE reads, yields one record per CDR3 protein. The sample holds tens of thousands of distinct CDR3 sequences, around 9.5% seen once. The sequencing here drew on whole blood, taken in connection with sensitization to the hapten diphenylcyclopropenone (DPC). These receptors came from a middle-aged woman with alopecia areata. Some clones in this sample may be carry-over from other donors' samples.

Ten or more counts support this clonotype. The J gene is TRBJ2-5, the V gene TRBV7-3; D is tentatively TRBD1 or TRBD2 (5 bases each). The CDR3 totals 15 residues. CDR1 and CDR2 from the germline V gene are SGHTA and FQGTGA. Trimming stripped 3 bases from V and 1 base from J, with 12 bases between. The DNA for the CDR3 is TGTGCCAGCAGCTTTCTCGGGACGACCCAAGAGACCCAGTACTTC. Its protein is CASSFLGTTQETQYF.

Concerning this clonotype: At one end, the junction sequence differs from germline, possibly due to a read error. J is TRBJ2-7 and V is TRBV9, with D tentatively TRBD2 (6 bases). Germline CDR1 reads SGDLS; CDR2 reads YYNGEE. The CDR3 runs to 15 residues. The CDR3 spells CASSVGGTISYEQYF. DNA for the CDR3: TGCGCCAGCAGCGTAGGAGGGACGATCTCCTACGAGCAGTACTTC.

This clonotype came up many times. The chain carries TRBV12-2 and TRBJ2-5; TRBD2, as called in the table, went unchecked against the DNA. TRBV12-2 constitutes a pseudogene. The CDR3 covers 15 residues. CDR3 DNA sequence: TGTGCAAGTCGCGTTTCTAGCGGAGACCAAGAGACCCAGTACTTC. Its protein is CASRVSSGDQETQYF.

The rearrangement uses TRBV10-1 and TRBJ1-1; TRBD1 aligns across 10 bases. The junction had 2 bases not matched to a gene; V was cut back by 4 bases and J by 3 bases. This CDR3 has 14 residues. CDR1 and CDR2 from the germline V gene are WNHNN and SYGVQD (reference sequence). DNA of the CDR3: TGCGCCAGCAGTGCCGGGACAGGGGACACTGAAGCTTTCTTT. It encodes CASSAGTGDTEAFF.

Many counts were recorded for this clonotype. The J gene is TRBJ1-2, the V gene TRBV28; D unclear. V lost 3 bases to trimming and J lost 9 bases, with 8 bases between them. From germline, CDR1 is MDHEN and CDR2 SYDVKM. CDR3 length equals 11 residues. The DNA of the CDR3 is TGTGCCAGCAGTTTTAGAATGAGCTACACCTTC. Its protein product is CASSFRMSYTF.

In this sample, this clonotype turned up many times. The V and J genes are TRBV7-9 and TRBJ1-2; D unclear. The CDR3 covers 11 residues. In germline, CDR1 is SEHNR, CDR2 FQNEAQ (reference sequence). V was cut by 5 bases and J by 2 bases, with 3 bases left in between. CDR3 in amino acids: CASSINYGYTF. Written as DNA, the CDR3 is TGTGCCAGCAGCATCAACTATGGCTACACCTTC.

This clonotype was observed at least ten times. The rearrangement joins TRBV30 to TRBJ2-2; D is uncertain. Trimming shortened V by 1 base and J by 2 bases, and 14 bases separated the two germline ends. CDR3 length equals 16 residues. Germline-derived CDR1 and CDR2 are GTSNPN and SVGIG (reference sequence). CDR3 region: CAWSEFTAINTGELFF. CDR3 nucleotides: TGTGCCTGGAGTGAGTTCACTGCAATAAACACCGGGGAGCTGTTTTTT.

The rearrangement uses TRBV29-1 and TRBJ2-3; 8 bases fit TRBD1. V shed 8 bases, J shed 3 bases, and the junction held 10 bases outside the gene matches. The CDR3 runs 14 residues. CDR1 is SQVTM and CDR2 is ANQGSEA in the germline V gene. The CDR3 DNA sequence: TGCAGCATTGGACAGGGCTCCCCAACAGATACGCAGTATTTT. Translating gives CSIGQGSPTDTQYF.

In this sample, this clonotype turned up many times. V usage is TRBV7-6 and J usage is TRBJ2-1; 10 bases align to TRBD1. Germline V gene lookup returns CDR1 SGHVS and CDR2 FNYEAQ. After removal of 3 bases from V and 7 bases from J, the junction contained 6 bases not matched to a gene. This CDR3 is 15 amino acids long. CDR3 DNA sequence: TGTGCCAGCAGCTTGGACAGGGGGAAAGGAAATGAGCAGTTCTTC. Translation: CASSLDRGKGNEQFF.

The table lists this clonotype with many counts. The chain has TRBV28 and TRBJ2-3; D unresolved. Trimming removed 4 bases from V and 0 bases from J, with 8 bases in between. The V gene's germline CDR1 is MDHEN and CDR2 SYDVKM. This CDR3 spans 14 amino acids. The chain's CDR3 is CASSSVPSTDTQYF. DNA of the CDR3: TGTGCCAGCAGTTCCGTCCCTAGCACAGATACGCAGTATTTT.

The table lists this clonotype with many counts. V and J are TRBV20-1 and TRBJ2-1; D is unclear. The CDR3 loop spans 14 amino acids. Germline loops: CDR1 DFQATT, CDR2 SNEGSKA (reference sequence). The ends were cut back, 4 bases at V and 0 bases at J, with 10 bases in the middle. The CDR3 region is CSAIRPSSYNEQFF. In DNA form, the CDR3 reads TGCAGTGCTATCCGCCCGAGCTCCTACAATGAGCAGTTCTTC.

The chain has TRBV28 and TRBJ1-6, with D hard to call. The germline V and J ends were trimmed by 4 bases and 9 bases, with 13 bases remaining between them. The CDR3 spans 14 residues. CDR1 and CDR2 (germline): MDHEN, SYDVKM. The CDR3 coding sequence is TGTGCCAGCAGTTCCCCCCAGGTGGCTTCACCCCTCCACTTT. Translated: CASSSPQVASPLHF.

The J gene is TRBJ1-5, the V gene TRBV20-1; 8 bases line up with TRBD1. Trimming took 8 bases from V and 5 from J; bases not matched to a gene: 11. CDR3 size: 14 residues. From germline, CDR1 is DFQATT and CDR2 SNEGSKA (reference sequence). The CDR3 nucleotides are TGCAGTACCACGCCGGACAGGGACGATCAGCCCCAGCATTTT. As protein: CSTTPDRDDQPQHF.

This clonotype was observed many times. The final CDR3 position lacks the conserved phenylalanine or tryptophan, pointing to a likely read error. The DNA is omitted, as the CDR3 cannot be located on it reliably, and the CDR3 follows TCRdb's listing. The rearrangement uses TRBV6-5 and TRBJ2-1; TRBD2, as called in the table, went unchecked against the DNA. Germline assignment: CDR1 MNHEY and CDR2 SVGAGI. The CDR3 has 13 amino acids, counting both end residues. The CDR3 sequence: CASSYSGGGYWVV.

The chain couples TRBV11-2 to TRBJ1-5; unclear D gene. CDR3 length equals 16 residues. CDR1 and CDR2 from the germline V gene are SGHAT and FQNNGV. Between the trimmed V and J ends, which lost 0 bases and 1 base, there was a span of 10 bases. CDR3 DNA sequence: TGTGCCAGCAGCTTAGATTATAGAGGGAGCAATCAGCCCCAGCATTTT. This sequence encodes CASSLDYRGSNQPQHF.

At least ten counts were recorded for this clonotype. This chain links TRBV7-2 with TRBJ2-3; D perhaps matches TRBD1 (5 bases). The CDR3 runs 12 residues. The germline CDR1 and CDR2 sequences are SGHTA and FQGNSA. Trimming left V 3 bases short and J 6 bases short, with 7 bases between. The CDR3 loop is CASSLGRDTQYF. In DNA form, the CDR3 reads TGTGCCAGCAGCTTGGGGCGGGATACGCAGTATTTT.

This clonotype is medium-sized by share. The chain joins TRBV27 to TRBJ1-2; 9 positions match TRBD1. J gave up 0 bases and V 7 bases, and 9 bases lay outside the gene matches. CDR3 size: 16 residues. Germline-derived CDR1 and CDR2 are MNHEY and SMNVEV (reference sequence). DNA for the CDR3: TGTGCCAGCAAACAAGAGGGACAGGGAACTAACTATGGCTACACCTTC. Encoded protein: CASKQEGQGTNYGYTF.

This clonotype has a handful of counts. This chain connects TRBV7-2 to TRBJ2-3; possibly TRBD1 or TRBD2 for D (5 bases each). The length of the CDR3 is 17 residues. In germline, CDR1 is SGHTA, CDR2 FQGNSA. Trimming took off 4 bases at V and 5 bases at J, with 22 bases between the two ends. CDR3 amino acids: CASSYPLFPEGLDTQYF. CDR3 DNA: TGTGCCAGCAGCTACCCCCTTTTCCCCGAGGGGTTAGATACGCAGTATTTT.

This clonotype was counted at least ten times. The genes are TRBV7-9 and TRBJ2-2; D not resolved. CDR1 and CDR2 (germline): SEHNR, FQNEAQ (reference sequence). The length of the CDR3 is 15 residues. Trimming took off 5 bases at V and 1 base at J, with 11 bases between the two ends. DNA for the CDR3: TGTGCCAGCAGCGGAAGCTCGATGAACACCGGGGAGCTGTTTTTT. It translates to CASSGSSMNTGELFF.

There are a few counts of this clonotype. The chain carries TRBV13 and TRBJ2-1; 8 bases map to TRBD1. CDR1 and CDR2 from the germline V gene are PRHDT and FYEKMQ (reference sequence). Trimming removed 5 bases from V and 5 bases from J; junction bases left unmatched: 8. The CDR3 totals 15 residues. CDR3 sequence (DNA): TGTGCCAGCAGCAACCGACAGGGGCTTCACAATGAGCAGTTCTTC. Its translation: CASSNRQGLHNEQFF.

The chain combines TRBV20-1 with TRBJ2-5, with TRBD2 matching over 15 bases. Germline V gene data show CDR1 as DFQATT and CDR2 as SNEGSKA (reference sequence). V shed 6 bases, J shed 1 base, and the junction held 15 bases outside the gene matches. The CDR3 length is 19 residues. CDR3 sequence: CSALVAPGLAGGPQETQYF. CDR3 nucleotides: TGCAGTGCGTTGGTGGCCCCGGGACTAGCGGGGGGACCCCAAGAGACCCAGTACTTC.